One sample yielded the 4 T cell receptor beta chains listed below, sequenced in a study of CD8+ T cells in alopecia areata. The authors extracted RNA and reverse transcribed it into cDNA as the sequencing template. The method was immunoSEQ multiplex PCR; TCRdb's version includes in-frame clones alone and lacks a portion of them. The sample carries about 290,000 clones, about 62% recorded once. Specified treatment: oral pan-JAK inhibitor, 5-10 mg twice daily. The sequences come from CD4+ T cells sorted from blood, collected at week 24, from a patient treated with tofacitinib. The receptors here all came from a human donor with alopecia areata.

This sequence joins TRBV30 and TRBJ1-2, with 8 bases that match TRBD1. CDR1 and CDR2 (germline): GTSNPN, SVGIG (reference sequence). V shed 1 base, J shed 2 bases, and the junction held 3 bases outside the gene matches. This CDR3 comprises 14 residues. CDR3 DNA sequence: TGTGCCTGGAGTGGCGGGACAGGAAACTATGGCTACACCTTC. Its protein is CAWSGGTGNYGYTF.

The V call is TRBV7-9, the J call TRBJ2-3, with D possibly TRBD1 on 6 matching bases. Trimming left V 7 bases short and J 2 bases short, with 16 bases between. Germline CDR1 and CDR2: SEHNR and FQNEAQ (reference sequence). The CDR3 has 15 amino acids. The CDR3 region has the DNA TGTGCCAGCATGACTTTTGGGGGCACCACAGATACGCAGTATTTT. Protein sequence: CASMTFGGTTDTQYF.

The chain recombines TRBV28 with TRBJ1-5; no firm D call. Germline V gives CDR1 MDHEN, CDR2 SYDVKM. CDR3 size: 12 residues. Between the trimmed V and J ends, which lost 7 bases and 6 bases, there was a span of 10 bases. CDR3 amino acids: CASILAGQPQHF. The CDR3 bases are TGTGCCAGCATCCTAGCAGGTCAGCCCCAGCATTTT.

The rearrangement joins TRBV2 to TRBJ1-5; 8 bases align to TRBD1. V gave up 11 bases and J gave up 1 base; unmatched junction bases: 10. The CDR3 contains 15 residues. Germline CDR1 SNHLY, CDR2 FYNNEI. The CDR3 sequence is CAGSGGPPSNQPQHF. CDR3 DNA: TGTGCCGGATCAGGGGGCCCCCCGAGCAATCAGCCCCAGCATTTT.